The clone carrying this TCR beta chain was picked up one time. Its antigen remains unidentified. Other DNA variants within this sample encode the same CDR3. Some clones are missing from TCRdb's copy, which holds only in-frame ones; the method was immunoSEQ multiplex PCR. Counted here are 150,000 to 200,000 clones, approximately 90% occurring once; the ten biggest clones make up 4% to 5.5%. This entry is derived from a study of T cell responses to AZD1222 COVID-19 vaccine. The study, taken as a whole, reports: A mostly white British donor set with more females was recruited, and clonal diversity was possibly underestimated.

The CDR3 contains 13 residues. Germline CDR1 MNHEY, CDR2 SMNVEV (reference sequence). V lost 3 bases and J lost 3, with 8 bases in between. The receptor was derived from an adult in good health. Sequencing used peripheral blood, obtained on day 0 of AZD1222 vaccination. The chain has TRBV27 and TRBJ1-1; tentatively, D is TRBD1 (5 bases). The CDR3 nucleotides are TGTGCCAGCAGTTTTGGGGGGGACACTGAAGCTTTCTTT. It codes for CASSFGGDTEAFF.